The clone carrying this T cell receptor (beta chain) was found many times. These data come from a study of patients and donors after allogeneic stem cell transplantation. In TCRdb, the RT-PCR reads were re-called with MiXCR into one record per CDR3 protein. The data show 20,000 or so distinct CDR3 sequences, 4.5% to 5.5% seen once. The CDR3 spans 15 residues. V was shortened by 1 base and J by 3 bases, with 13 bases between the two germline ends. Germline CDR1 is KGHSH and CDR2 is LQKENI. The chain recombines TRBV18 with TRBJ2-7, with a weak D call TRBD1 (5 bases). The sample was blood, either unsorted or a sorted T cell fraction (not recorded which). The origin of this receptor is a human donor who was either an allogeneic HSCT recipient or a stem cell or donor lymphocyte infusion donor (not recorded which). It is not recorded whose cells these are; they may come from a transplant donor. DNA for the CDR3: TGTGCCAGCTCACCACTGGGGCCGCCTCACTACGAGCAGTACTTC. Translating gives CASSPLGPPHYEQYF. Using reference TRBV18 and TRBJ2-7 for the parts outside the CDR3, the full variable domain is NAGVMQNPRHLVRRRGQEARLRCSPMKGHSHVYWYRQLPEEGLKFMVYLQKENIIDESGMPKERFSAEFPKEGPSILRIQQVVRGDSAAYFCASSPLGPPHYEQYFGPGTRLTVT.